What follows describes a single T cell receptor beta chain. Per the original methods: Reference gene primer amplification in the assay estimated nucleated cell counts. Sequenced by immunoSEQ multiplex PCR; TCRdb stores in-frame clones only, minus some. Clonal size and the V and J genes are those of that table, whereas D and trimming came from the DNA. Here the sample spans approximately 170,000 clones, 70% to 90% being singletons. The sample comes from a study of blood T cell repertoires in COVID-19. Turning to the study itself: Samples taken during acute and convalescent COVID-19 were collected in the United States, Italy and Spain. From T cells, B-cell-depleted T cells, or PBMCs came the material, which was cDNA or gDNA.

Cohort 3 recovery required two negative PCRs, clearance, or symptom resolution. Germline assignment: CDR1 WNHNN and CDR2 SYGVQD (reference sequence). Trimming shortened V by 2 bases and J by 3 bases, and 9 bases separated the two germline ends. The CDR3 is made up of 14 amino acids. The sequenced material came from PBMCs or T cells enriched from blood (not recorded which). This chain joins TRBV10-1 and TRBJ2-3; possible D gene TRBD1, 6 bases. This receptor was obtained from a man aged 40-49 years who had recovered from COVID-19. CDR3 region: CASSEGRGTDTQYF. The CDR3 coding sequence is TGCGCCAGCAGTGAGGGCAGGGGAACAGATACGCAGTATTTT.